This T cell receptor (beta chain) is drawn from a study of blood T cell repertoires in COVID-19. Turning to the study itself: Collection of acute and convalescent COVID-19 samples took place in the United States, Italy and Spain. T cells, B-cell-depleted T cells, or PBMCs provided the cDNA or gDNA that served as material.

Original processing methods: Amplifying reference gene primers gave estimates of nucleated cell counts. The data were produced by immunoSEQ multiplex PCR, yet TCRdb's version contains in-frame clones alone and is incomplete. The V and J calls and clone size are taken from that table; D and trimming were inferred from the DNA. This table has 200,000 or so clones, just under 85% appearing once. The CDR3 consists of 15 residues. CDR1 and CDR2 from the germline V gene are SGHRS and YFSETQ. J gave up 6 bases and V 4 bases, and 11 bases lay outside the gene matches. This TCR was recovered from a woman in her sixties or seventies with active or convalescent COVID-19. The chain has TRBV5-1 and TRBJ1-1, with 8 bases that match TRBD1. Sample: peripheral blood. The CDR3 protein is CASSGGQGATAEAFF. CDR3 nucleotide sequence: TGCGCCAGCAGCGGGGGTCAGGGGGCTACAGCTGAAGCTTTCTTT.